This TCR beta chain was sequenced for a study of T cell repertoires in cytomegalovirus infection. CDR1 LNHNV and CDR2 YYDKDF come from the germline V gene (reference sequence). CDR3 length equals 13 residues. Trimming shortened V by 3 bases and J by 7 bases, and 12 bases separated the two germline ends. On this clonotype: Its antigen is currently unknown.

From the reads, TCRdb called clonotypes with MiXCR, one entry per CDR3 protein. The data hold approximately 550,000 distinct CDR3 sequences, with about 15% observed a single time. Findings and caveats of the study: Summed frequency of public TCR beta families distinguished CMV carriers with the relevant HLA. It was HLA-C-restricted CMV-specific TCR beta clonotypes that dominated the response ex vivo.

The V call is TRBV15, the J call TRBJ1-1; no firm D call. The sample was CD8+ T cells from PBMCs. This TCR came from a human donor in good health (CMV status not recorded). Some clones in this sample may be carry-over from other donors' samples. The CDR3 is CATSSEMTGEAFF. CDR3 DNA sequence: TGTGCCACCAGCAGCGAAATGACCGGTGAAGCTTTCTTT. The variable domain in full, completed from reference TRBV15 and TRBJ1-1, reads DAMVIQNPRYQVTQFGKPVTLSCSQTLNHNVMYWYQQKSSQAPKLLFHYYDKDFNNEADTPDNFQSRRPNTSFCFLDIRSPGLGDTAMYLCATSSEMTGEAFFGQGTRLTVV.